This TCR beta chain originates from a study of spatial heterogeneity in lung cancer. Overall study: Raw reads showed each unique TCR and UMI combination turning up more than ten times on average.

Study observations and caveats: One measure, the expanded intratumoral alpha and beta TCR count, tracked tumor mutation counts. Ubiquitous expanded TCR counts tracked ubiquitous nonsynonymous mutations, and regional counts tracked regional ones. Estimated coverage of tumor T cells was approximately 7.2% for alpha and approximately 13% for beta chains.

This clonotype qualifies as large. Its target is not known. Using its own MiXCR run on the 5' RACE reads, TCRdb lists one record per CDR3 protein. In the table there are 2,500 or so distinct CDR3 sequences, approximately 1.5% of which are singletons. Time point: sample taken at primary tumor resection. No cells were sorted before sequencing. The whole RNA sequenced was extracted from tumor, nontumor lung or frozen PBMC. Source: lung tumor tissue, taken at surgery. The sequence derives from a male donor with early-stage non-small cell lung cancer.

The CDR3 here is CASSFTGPVGELFF. CDR3 bases: TGTGCCAGCAGCTTCACCGGGCCGGTCGGGGAGCTGTTTTTT. The genes are TRBV11-2 and TRBJ2-2; D call uncertain. Germline-derived CDR1 and CDR2 are SGHAT and FQNNGV. Trimming left V 3 bases short and J 7 bases short, with 12 bases between. This CDR3 is 14 amino acids long.